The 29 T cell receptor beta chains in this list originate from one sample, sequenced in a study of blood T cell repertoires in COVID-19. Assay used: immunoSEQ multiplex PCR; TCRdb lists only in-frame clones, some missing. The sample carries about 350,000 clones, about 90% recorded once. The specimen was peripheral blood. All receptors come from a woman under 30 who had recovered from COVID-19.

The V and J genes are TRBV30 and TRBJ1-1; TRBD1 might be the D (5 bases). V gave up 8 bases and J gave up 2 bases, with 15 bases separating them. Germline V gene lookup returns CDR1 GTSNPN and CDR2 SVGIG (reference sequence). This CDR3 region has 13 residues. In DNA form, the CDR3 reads TGTGCCACAGCGGGGCAGAGCAACACTGAAGCTTTCTTT. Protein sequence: CATAGQSNTEAFF. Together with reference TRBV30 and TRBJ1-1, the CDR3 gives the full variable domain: SQTIHQWPATLVQPVGSPLSLECTVEGTSNPNLYWYRQAAGRGLQLLFYSVGIGQISSEVPQNLSASRPQDRQFILSSKKLLLSDSGFYLCATAGQSNTEAFFGQGTRLTVV.

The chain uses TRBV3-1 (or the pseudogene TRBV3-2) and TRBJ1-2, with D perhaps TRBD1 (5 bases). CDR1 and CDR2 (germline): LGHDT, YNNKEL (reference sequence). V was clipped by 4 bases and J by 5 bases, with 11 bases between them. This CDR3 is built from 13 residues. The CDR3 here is CASSLRQTYGYTF. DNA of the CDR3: TGTGCCAGCAGCCTTAGACAGACATATGGCTACACCTTC.

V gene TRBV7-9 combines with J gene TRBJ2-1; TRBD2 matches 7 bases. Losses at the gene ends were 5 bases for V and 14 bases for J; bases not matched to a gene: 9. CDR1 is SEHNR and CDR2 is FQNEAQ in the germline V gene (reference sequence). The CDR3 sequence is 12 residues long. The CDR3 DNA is TGTGCCAGCAGCCAAGAGGCGGGGGTGGAGTTCTTC. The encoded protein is CASSQEAGVEFF.

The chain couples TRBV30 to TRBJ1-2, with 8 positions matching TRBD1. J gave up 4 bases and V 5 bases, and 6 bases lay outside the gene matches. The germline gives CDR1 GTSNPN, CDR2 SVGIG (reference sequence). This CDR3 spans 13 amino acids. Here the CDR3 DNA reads TGTGCCTGGGGACAGGGACTCCCCTATGGCTACACCTTC. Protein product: CAWGQGLPYGYTF.

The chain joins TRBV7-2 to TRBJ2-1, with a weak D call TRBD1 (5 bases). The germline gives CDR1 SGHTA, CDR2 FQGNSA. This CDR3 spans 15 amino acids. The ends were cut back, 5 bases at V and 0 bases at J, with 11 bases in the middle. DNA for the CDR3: TGTGCCAGCAGCCCCGACAGTAGCTCCTACAATGAGCAGTTCTTC. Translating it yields CASSPDSSSYNEQFF.

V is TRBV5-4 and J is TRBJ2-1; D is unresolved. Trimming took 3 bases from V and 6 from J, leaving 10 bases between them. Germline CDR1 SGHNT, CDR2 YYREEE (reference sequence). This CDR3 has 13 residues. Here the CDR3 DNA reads TGTGCCAGCAGCTCCTCCTTATCCAATGAGCAGTTCTTC. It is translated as CASSSSLSNEQFF.

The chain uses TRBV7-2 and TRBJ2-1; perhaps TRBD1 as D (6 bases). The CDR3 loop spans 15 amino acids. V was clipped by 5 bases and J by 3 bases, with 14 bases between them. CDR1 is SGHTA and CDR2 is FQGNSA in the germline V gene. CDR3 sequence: CASSLPDRFYNEQFF. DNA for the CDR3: TGTGCCAGCAGCCTACCGGACAGATTCTACAATGAGCAGTTCTTC.

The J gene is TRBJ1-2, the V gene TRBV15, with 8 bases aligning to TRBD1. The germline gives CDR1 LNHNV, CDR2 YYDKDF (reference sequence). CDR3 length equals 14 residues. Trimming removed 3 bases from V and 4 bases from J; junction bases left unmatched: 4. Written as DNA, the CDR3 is TGTGCCACCAGCAGCCGACAGGGGTCCTATGGCTACACCTTC. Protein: CATSSRQGSYGYTF.

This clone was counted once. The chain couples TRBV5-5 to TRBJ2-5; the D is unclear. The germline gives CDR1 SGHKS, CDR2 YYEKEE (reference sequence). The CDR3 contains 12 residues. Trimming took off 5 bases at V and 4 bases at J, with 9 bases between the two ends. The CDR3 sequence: CASRQVRETQYF. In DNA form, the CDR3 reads TGTGCCAGCAGGCAGGTGCGAGAGACCCAGTACTTC.

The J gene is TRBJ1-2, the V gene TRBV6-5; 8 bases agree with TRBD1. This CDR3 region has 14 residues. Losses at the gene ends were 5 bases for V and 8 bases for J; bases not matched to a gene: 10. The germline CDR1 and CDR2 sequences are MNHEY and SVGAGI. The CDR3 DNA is TGTGCCAGCAGTACCACCGGGACAGGAAGAGGCTACACCTTC. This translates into CASSTTGTGRGYTF.

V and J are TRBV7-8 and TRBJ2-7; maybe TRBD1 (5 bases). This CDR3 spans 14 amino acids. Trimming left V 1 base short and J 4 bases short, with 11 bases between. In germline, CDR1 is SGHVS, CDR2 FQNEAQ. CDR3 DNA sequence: TGTGCCAGCAGCTTAGATGGCAGGGATTACGAGCAGTACGTC. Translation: CASSLDGRDYEQYV.

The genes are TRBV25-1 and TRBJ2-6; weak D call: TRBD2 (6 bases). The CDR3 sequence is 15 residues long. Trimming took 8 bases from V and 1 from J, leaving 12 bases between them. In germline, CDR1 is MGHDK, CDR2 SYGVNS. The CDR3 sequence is CASDPGESGANVLTF. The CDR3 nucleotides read TGTGCCAGCGATCCGGGGGAGTCTGGGGCCAACGTCCTGACTTTC.

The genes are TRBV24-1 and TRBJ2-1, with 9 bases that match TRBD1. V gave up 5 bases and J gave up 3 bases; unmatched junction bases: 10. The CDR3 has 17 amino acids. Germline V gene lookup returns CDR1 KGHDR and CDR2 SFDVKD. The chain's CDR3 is CATSVRPGQGFYNEQFF. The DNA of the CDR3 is TGTGCCACCAGTGTTCGACCGGGACAGGGCTTCTACAATGAGCAGTTCTTC.

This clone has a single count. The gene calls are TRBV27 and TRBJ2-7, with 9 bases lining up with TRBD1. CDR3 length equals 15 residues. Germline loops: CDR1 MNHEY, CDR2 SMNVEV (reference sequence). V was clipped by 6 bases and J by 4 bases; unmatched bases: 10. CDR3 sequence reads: CASSEIGDRAYEQYV. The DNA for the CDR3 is TGTGCCAGCAGCGAGATAGGGGACAGGGCGTACGAGCAGTACGTC.

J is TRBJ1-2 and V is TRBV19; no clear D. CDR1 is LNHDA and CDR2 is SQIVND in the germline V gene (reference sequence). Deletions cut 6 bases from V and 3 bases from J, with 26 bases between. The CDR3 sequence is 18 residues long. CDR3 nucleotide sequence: TGTGCCAGTAGCAGTCGGCGGCAAAGAATCAGCGATGACTATGGCTACACCTTC. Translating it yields CASSSRRQRISDDYGYTF.

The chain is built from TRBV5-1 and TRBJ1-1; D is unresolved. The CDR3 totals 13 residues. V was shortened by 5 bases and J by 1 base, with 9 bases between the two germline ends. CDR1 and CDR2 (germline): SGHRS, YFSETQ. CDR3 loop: CASSEYSNTEAFF. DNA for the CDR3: TGCGCCAGCAGTGAGTACTCGAACACTGAAGCTTTCTTT.

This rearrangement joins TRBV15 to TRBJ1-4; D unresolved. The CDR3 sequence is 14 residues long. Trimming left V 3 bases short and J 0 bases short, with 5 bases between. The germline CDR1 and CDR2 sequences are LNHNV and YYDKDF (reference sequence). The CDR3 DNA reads TGTGCCACCAGCAGGGGAGCAACTAATGAAAAACTGTTTTTT. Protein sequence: CATSRGATNEKLFF.

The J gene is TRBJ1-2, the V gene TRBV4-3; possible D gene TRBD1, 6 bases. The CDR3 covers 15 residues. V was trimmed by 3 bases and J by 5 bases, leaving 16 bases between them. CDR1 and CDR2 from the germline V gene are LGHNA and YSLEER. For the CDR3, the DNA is TGCGCCAGCAGCCATGAGGGGGGGCCCCAGTATGGCTACACCTTC. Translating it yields CASSHEGGPQYGYTF.

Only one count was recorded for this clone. The CDR3: CASSLARRDDRELNYGYTF. The CDR3 DNA sequence: TGTGCCAGCAGCTTGGCCCGACGCGATGACAGGGAACTTAACTATGGCTACACCTTC. This chain links TRBV7-9 with TRBJ1-2; 7 positions agree with TRBD1. The CDR3 length is 19 residues. Germline V gene data show CDR1 as SEHNR and CDR2 as FQNEAQ (reference sequence). Unmatched junction bases numbered 17, after V lost 3 bases and J lost 1 base.

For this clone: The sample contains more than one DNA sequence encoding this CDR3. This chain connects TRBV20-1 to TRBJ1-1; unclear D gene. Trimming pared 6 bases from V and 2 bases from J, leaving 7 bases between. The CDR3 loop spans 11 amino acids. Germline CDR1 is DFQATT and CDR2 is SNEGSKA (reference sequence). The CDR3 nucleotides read TGCAGTGCCACAGTAAACACTGAAGCTTTCTTT. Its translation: CSATVNTEAFF.

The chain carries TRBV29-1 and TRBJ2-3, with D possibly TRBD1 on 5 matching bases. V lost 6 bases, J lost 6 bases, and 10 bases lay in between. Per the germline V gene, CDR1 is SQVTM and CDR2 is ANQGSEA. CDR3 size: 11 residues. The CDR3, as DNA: TGCAGCGTCTCGGCAGGGGATACGCAGTATTTT. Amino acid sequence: CSVSAGDTQYF.

CDR3 nucleotides: TGTGCCAGTACTAGGGACAGGGGGCACTATCAGCCCCAGCATTTT. Translating gives CASTRDRGHYQPQHF. The chain employs TRBV19 and TRBJ1-5; 12 nucleotides agree with TRBD1. V was pared by 7 bases and J by 5 bases, with 6 bases of the junction left unmatched. The CDR3 is made up of 15 amino acids. Germline V gives CDR1 LNHDA, CDR2 SQIVND (reference sequence).

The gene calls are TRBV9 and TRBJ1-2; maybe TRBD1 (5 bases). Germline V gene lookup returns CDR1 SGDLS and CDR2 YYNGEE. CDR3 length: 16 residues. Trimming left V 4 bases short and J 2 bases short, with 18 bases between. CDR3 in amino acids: CASSPMWGGKNYGYTF. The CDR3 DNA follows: TGTGCCAGCAGCCCGATGTGGGGGGGAAAAAACTATGGCTACACCTTC.

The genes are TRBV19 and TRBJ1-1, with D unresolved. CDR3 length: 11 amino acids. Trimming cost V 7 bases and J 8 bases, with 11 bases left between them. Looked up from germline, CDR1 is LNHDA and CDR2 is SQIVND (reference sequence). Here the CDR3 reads CASNQRREAFF. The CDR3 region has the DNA TGTGCCAGTAATCAAAGGAGGGAAGCTTTCTTT.

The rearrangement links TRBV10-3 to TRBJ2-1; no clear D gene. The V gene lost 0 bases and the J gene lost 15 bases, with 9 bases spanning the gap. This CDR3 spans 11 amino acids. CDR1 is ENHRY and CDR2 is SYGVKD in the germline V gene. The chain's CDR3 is CAISESSSRFF. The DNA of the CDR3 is TGTGCCATCAGTGAGTCGAGCTCGCGGTTCTTC.

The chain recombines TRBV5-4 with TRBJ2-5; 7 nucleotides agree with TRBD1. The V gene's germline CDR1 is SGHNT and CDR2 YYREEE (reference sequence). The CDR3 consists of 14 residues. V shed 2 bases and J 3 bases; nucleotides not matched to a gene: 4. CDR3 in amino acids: CASSFYGTEETQYF. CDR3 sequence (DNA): TGTGCCAGCAGCTTTTACGGGACAGAAGAGACCCAGTACTTC.

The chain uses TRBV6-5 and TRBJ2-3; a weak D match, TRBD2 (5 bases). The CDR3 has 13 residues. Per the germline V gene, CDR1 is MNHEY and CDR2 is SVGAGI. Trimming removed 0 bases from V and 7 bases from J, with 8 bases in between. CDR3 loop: CASSYSSGNTQYF. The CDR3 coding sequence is TGTGCCAGCAGTTACTCCTCCGGGAATACGCAGTATTTT.

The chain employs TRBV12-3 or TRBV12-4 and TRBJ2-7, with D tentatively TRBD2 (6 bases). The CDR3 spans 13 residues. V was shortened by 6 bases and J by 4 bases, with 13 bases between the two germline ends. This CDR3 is CASSRDSRYEQYV. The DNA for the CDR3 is TGTGCCAGCAGCCGGGACTCCCGATACGAGCAGTACGTC.

CDR3 coding DNA: TGTGCCAGTACCCCCCTGGACAGAGCTAACTATGGCTACACCTTC. Translated: CASTPLDRANYGYTF. The gene calls are TRBV19 and TRBJ1-2; D might be TRBD1 (6 bases). CDR3 length: 15 residues. Germline V gene data show CDR1 as LNHDA and CDR2 as SQIVND (reference sequence). The V end lost 7 bases, the J end lost 0 bases, and 15 bases lay between the germline ends.